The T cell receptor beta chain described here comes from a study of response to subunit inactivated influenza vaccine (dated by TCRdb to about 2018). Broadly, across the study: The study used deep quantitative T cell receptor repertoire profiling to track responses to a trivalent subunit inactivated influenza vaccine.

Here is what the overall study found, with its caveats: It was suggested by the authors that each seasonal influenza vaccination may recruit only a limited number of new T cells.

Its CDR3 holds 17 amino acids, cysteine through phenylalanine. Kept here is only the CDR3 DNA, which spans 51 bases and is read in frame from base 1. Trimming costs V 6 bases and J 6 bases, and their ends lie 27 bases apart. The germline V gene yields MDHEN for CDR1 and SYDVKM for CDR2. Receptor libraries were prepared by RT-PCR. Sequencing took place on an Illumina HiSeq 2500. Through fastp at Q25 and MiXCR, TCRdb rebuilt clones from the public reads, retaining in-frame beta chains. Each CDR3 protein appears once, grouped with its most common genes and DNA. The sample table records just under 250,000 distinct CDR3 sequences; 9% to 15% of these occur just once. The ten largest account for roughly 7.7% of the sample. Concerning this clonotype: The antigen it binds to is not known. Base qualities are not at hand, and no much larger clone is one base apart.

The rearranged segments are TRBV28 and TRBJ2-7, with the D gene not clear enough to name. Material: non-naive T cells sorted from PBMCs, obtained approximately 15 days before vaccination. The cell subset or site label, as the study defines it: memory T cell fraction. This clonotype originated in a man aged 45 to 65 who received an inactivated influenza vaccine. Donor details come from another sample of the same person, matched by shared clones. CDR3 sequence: CASRNRLELGSISEQYF. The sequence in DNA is TGTGCCAGCAGGAACCGGTTGGAGTTGGGATCTATCTCCGAGCAGTACTTC.